This TCR beta chain was observed in a study of shared clonotypes between healthy human individuals. With regard to this clone: Its antigen is still unknown.

Running of the assay took place at deep level. Genomic DNA (from each subset) was split evenly across several immunoSEQ plates. The method was immunoSEQ multiplex PCR; TCRdb's version includes in-frame clones alone and lacks a portion of them. Of fewer than 1 million clones listed, roughly 96% are singletons. The naive CD8 population came from CD45RO-negative cells selected for CCR7, without terminally differentiated effector memory CD45RA+ cells. Points from the study as a whole: Among donors, clonotype sharing was expected to be affected by sequencing depth. The study generally estimated greater richness for naive than memory subsets.

This CDR3 has 14 amino acids. The germline V and J ends were trimmed by 9 bases and 4 bases, with 16 bases remaining between them. Germline CDR1 reads ENHRY; CDR2 reads SYGVKD. The sample comprised naive CD8+ T cells sorted from blood. The chain combines TRBV10-3 with TRBJ1-3; D is unclear. This clonotype was obtained from a man in his thirties or forties in good health. The CDR3 DNA is TGTGCCATTGGGTCAAGGGCGTTCGGAAACACCATATATTTT. It specifies CAIGSRAFGNTIYF.